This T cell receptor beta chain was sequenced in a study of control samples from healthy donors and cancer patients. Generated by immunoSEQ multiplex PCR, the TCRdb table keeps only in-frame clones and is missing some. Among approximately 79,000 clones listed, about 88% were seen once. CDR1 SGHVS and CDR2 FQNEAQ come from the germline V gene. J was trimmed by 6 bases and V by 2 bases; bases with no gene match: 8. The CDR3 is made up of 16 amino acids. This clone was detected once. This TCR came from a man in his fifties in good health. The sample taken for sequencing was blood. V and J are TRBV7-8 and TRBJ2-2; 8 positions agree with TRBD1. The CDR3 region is CASSLSTGGMAGELFF. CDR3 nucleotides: TGTGCCAGCAGCTTATCTACAGGGGGAATGGCCGGGGAGCTGTTTTTT.